Listed below are T cell receptor beta chains from one sample, sequenced in a study of blood T cells in healthy people across ages. TCRdb redid the calling of the 5' RACE reads with MiXCR, one entry per CDR3 protein. The sample holds hundreds of thousands of distinct CDR3 sequences; more than 55% are singletons and the top ten take roughly 25%. Sequencing was done on a sample of blood. These TCRs come from a middle-aged man in good health. Both conserved end residues are part of each CDR3. D genes are given only for firm matches. Clone size appears in some rows only: once, few, many, or a class for an expanded clone.

NA | TRBJ2-2 | NA | TRBV5-5 | TGTGCCAGCAGCTCCGGACAGCCCATATCGAACACCGGGGAGCTGTTTTTT | CASSSGQPISNTGELFF
NA | TRBJ2-3 | NA | TRBV7-2 | TGTGCCAGCAGCCGGGGAGACCTCACAGATACGCAGTATTTT | CASSRGDLTDTQYF
NA | TRBJ2-2 | NA | TRBV27 | TGTGCCAGCAGTTTAAGGTCCGGGGAGCTGTTTTTT | CASSLRSGELFF
NA | TRBJ2-3 | few | TRBV12-3/TRBV12-4 | TGTGCCAGCAGTTTAGGTCTGCTCACAGATACGCAGTATTTT | CASSLGLLTDTQYF
TRBD1 | TRBJ2-1 | NA | TRBV6-5 | TGTGCCAGCAGACAGGGGGATGAGCAGTTCTTC | CASRQGDEQFF
NA | TRBJ2-7 | NA | TRBV29-1 | TGCAGCGTTGAAGCTGCACAGCCCATGGGAACCTACAACGAGCAGTACTTC | CSVEAAQPMGTYNEQYF
NA | TRBJ2-7 | NA | TRBV3-1 | TGTGCCAGCAGCGGGGACGCATCCTACGAGCAGTACTTC | CASSGDASYEQYF
NA | TRBJ1-6 | once | TRBV6-1 | TGTGCCAGCAGTGAAGGGGAAGGGATGAATTCACCCCTCCACTTT | CASSEGEGMNSPLHF
NA | TRBJ1-4 | once | TRBV28 | TGTGCCAGCAGTATTACAGGGCGTGAGGGGAAAGGAGAAAAACTGTTTTTT | CASSITGREGKGEKLFF
TRBD2 | TRBJ2-7 | NA | TRBV15 | TGTGCCACCAGCGCCCTGGCTAGCGGGAGTGTTGAGCAGTACTTC | CATSALASGSVEQYF
NA | TRBJ2-1 | NA | TRBV7-2 | TGTGCCAGCAGCTTAGTGGTGCGGGCTGAGCAGTTCTTC | CASSLVVRAEQFF
NA | TRBJ2-7 | NA | TRBV3-1 | TGTGCCAGCAGCCAGGCGCTACATAACTCCTACGAGCAGTACTTC | CASSQALHNSYEQYF
TRBD2 | TRBJ2-7 | NA | TRBV20-1 | TGCAGTGCTAGAGATCGAAGCAGGACCGGGACTAGCGGGATGTACGAGCAGTACTTC | CSARDRSRTGTSGMYEQYF
NA | TRBJ2-7 | NA | TRBV7-8 | TGTGCCAGCAGCTTAGGCCCCCATAGGGCGGGATATCTCTACGAGCAGTACTTC | CASSLGPHRAGYLYEQYF
TRBD2 | TRBJ2-7 | NA | TRBV10-3 | TGTGCCATCAAAACTCTAGCGGAAAGGTACAATGAGCAGTACTTC | CAIKTLAERYNEQYF
NA | TRBJ2-5 | NA | TRBV11-2 | TGTGCCAGCAGCTTTTATCTGGGAGCAAAAGAGACCCAGTACTTC | CASSFYLGAKETQYF
NA | TRBJ2-5 | NA | TRBV6-5 | TGTGCCAGCTACACCTTCCAAGAGACCCAGTACTTC | CASYTFQETQYF
NA | TRBJ1-5 | NA | TRBV5-1 | TGCGCCAGCAGCCCGAGTCCACAGGGTGCCAATCAGCCCCAGCATTTT | CASSPSPQGANQPQHF
TRBD2 | TRBJ2-3 | NA | TRBV3-1 | TGTGCCAGCAGCCAAGGGGGCGCGGGAGTGGGAGATACGCAGTATTTT | CASSQGGAGVGDTQYF
TRBD2 | TRBJ2-5 | NA | TRBV6-2/TRBV6-3 | TGTGCCAGCAGTTACCCAGAGGAGCGGGGGATATCCCAAGAGACCCAGTACTTC | CASSYPEERGISQETQYF
NA | TRBJ2-3 | NA | TRBV9 | TGTGCCAGCAGCCCCAGGCCCCGCTCCTTAACTAGCACAGATACGCAGTATTTT | CASSPRPRSLTSTDTQYF
NA | TRBJ2-1 | once | TRBV4-3 | TGCGCCAGCAGCCAAGAGACAGCGTACTACAATGAGCAGTTCTTC | CASSQETAYYNEQFF
TRBD2 | TRBJ2-5 | NA | TRBV3-1 | TGTGCCAGCAGCCAAGGGACTAGCGGGAGTGAGACCCAGTACTTC | CASSQGTSGSETQYF
NA | TRBJ2-1 | NA | TRBV7-7 | TGTGCTAGCTGTCCAGTGGGAGGAGAGCAGTTCTTC | CASCPVGGEQFF
TRBD2 | TRBJ2-1 | few | TRBV28 | TGTGCCAGCAGCCCCTTAGCGGGAGGGCCCCACAATGAGCAGTTCTTC | CASSPLAGGPHNEQFF
NA | TRBJ2-1 | NA | TRBV7-8 | TGTGCCAGCAGCCATTCGTACCGGGACCAGCAGTTCTTC | CASSHSYRDQQFF
NA | TRBJ1-2 | NA | TRBV12-3/TRBV12-4 | TGTGCCAGCAGTGGGACCTGGGATGGCTACACCTTC | CASSGTWDGYTF
TRBD2 | TRBJ2-7 | few | TRBV20-1 | TGCAGTGCTAGAGATCGAAGGACTAGCGGGAGGAAGCAGTACTTC | CSARDRRTSGRKQYF
NA | TRBJ2-3 | NA | TRBV6-5 | TGTGCCGGCAGCCCTGACGGGGACACAGATACGCAGTATTTT | CAGSPDGDTDTQYF
TRBD2 | TRBJ2-5 | NA | TRBV28 | TGTGCCAGCAGTCCCCCCCCTCGGACTAGCCTGGCGCGAGAGACCCAGTACTTC | CASSPPPRTSLARETQYF
NA | TRBJ2-1 | NA | TRBV20-1 | TGCAGCGCTAGAGATGTGGGCCCGGGCGAGCAGTTCTTC | CSARDVGPGEQFF
TRBD1 | TRBJ2-4 | NA | TRBV5-1 | TGCGCCAGCACCTCCGGGACAGGGGGCCAAGGGGACATTCAGTACTTC | CASTSGTGGQGDIQYF
NA | TRBJ2-7 | NA | TRBV6-1 | TGTGCCAGCAGTGAACAACAGGGAAGCTCCTACGAGCAGTACTTC | CASSEQQGSSYEQYF
NA | TRBJ2-7 | NA | TRBV7-6 | TGTGCCAGCAGCTTAGGTAGGGGTAAGCTTTCCTACGAGCAGTACTTC | CASSLGRGKLSYEQYF
TRBD2 | TRBJ2-3 | NA | TRBV11-2 | TGTGCCAGCAGCTTACGACTAGCGGGAGACACAGATACGCAGTATTTT | CASSLRLAGDTDTQYF
TRBD2 | TRBJ2-7 | NA | TRBV4-1 | TGCGCCAGCAGCCAAGTTAAGAGCGGGGAGCGACTGGTCGAGCAGTACTTC | CASSQVKSGERLVEQYF
NA | TRBJ2-7 | few | TRBV29-1 | TGCAGCGTTGTCCCAGGGAGGTCCTACGAGCAGTACTTC | CSVVPGRSYEQYF
NA | TRBJ2-1 | NA | TRBV7-9 | TGTGCCCTATTCGAGACTGTCAATGAGCAGTTCTTC | CALFETVNEQFF
NA | TRBJ2-3 | NA | TRBV18 | TGTGCCAGCTCACCTAGGCCGAGGGGATACGCGTATTTT | CASSPRPRGYAYF
TRBD2 | TRBJ2-7 | few | TRBV6-6 | TGTGCCAGCAGTTACCAGCGGGGTTACGAGCAGTACTTC | CASSYQRGYEQYF
NA | TRBJ2-3 | once | TRBV7-2 | TGTGTCAGCAGCTTAGGGGGGAACACAGATACGCAGTATTTT | CVSSLGGNTDTQYF
TRBD1 | TRBJ1-2 | NA | TRBV27 | TGTGCCAGCAGGCGGACCGGGACAGGGGCCGACTATGGCTACACCTTC | CASRRTGTGADYGYTF
TRBD1 | TRBJ2-3 | NA | TRBV6-1 | TGTGCCAGCAGGGGACAGCTTTTTTCAGATACGCAGTATTTT | CASRGQLFSDTQYF
NA | TRBJ2-4 | NA | TRBV15 | TGTGCCACCAGCAGAATTGGGGCCAAAAACATTCAGTACTTC | CATSRIGAKNIQYF
TRBD2 | TRBJ2-7 | NA | TRBV5-1 | TGCGCCAGCAGCTCCCAGACTAGCACCCGCAATGAGCAGTACTTC | CASSSQTSTRNEQYF
TRBD1 | TRBJ1-2 | NA | TRBV10-3 | TGTGCCATCAGTGAGTCGGGTGGACAGGGGTCCGACTATGGCTACACCTTC | CAISESGGQGSDYGYTF
NA | TRBJ1-2 | NA | TRBV4-2 | TGTGCCAGCAGCCAAGATAAAAGGACCTCAGGGTATGGCTACACCTTC | CASSQDKRTSGYGYTF
NA | TRBJ1-1 | NA | TRBV29-1 | TGCAGCGTCGATAGAAATGAGAACACTGAAGCTTTCTTT | CSVDRNENTEAFF
NA | TRBJ2-3 | NA | TRBV7-2 | TGTGCCAGCAGCTTACAAGGTGGGCGGGACACAGATACGCAGTATTTT | CASSLQGGRDTDTQYF
NA | TRBJ1-1 | NA | TRBV9 | TGTGCCAGCAGCGTCGGACAGACCAAAGCTTTCTTT | CASSVGQTKAFF
NA | TRBJ2-7 | few | TRBV29-1 | TGCAGCGTTTTAGTGACCTACGAGCAGTACTTC | CSVLVTYEQYF
TRBD2 | TRBJ2-3 | many | TRBV2 | TGTGCCAGCACCGCAAGGACTAGCGGCTCTAATACGCAGTATTTT | CASTARTSGSNTQYF
NA | TRBJ2-5 | NA | TRBV9 | TGTGCCAGCAGCGCTGGGTGGAATGAGCAGTACTTC | CASSAGWNEQYF
NA | TRBJ1-2 | NA | TRBV6-5 | TGTGCCAGCAGTTCAGTCCTGGGCAGGCTAATTGGCTACACCTTC | CASSSVLGRLIGYTF
TRBD1 | TRBJ1-2 | NA | TRBV20-1 | TGCAGTGGTAGAGATGGGTATCAGGGGGCTGGTGGCTACACCTTC | CSGRDGYQGAGGYTF
NA | TRBJ1-2 | many | TRBV12-3/TRBV12-4 | TGTGCCAGCAGTCCCTCGTGGGATGGCTACACCTTC | CASSPSWDGYTF
NA | TRBJ2-7 | NA | TRBV11-3 | TGTGCCAGCAGCTCCGATTTAGAACGGTGGGACGAGCAGTACTTC | CASSSDLERWDEQYF
NA | TRBJ1-2 | NA | TRBV12-3/TRBV12-4 | TGTGCCAGCAGTTTCAAGTTAGTCTATGGCTACACCTTC | CASSFKLVYGYTF
TRBD2 | TRBJ2-1 | NA | TRBV5-1 | TGCGCCAGCAGCATAGAAGTAGCGGGAGCGTATAATGAGCAGTTCTTC | CASSIEVAGAYNEQFF
NA | TRBJ2-6 | few | TRBV7-6 | TGTGCCAGCAGCTTTTTTGAGGGAGAAGCGCCTGGGGCCAACGTCCTGACTTTC | CASSFFEGEAPGANVLTF